Included here is one T cell receptor (beta chain) sequence, with context. Its antigen is not known. The CDR3 consists of 13 residues. Germline V CDR1 and CDR2: MNHEY, SVGAGI. V was clipped by 5 bases and J by 3 bases; unmatched bases: 2. TCRdb's copy holds only in-frame clones and misses some; the assay was immunoSEQ multiplex PCR. The profile shows 35,000 to 40,000 clones, over 85% of them singletons. The source of the sample is a study of cytomegalovirus exposure and HLA in healthy donors. Study-wide context: The same platform as the 500 to 700 first-cohort repertoires was used for the 120 validation repertoires, a later analysis reported. Whole-study findings and limits: According to the study, around 150 TCR beta chains were cytomegalovirus-associated. There were some public TCRs occurring in many donors, but most TCR sequences were rare. It was confirmed in vitro that three of the CMV-associated chains were specific for CMV antigens.

The sequenced sample consisted of PBMCs. The J gene is TRBJ1-2, the V gene TRBV6-5, with 8 bases fitting TRBD1. This receptor was identified in a young man in good health and CMV-seronegative. CDR3 amino acids: CASSQGADYGYTF. CDR3 sequence (DNA): TGTGCCAGCAGTCAGGGGGCGGACTATGGCTACACCTTC.